This T cell receptor (beta chain) was obtained from a study of blood T cell repertoires in COVID-19. On the study more broadly: Material from acute and convalescent COVID-19 was sourced from the United States, Italy and Spain.

This clone was seen a handful of times. Repertoires were generated with immunoSEQ multiplex PCR, while TCRdb's copy carries only in-frame clones and drops some. The sample shows 35,000 to 45,000 clones, around nine tenths of them seen only once. This TCR came from a human donor in a cohort sampled during active COVID-19. Sequencing was done on a sample of peripheral blood.

DNA for the CDR3: TGTGCCAGCTCACCACCGCAGGGGGTTTACGAGCAGTACTTC. It yields the protein CASSPPQGVYEQYF. J is TRBJ2-7 and V is TRBV18, with TRBD1 identical over 7 bases. The germline gives CDR1 KGHSH, CDR2 LQKENI. V trimming: 0 bases; J trimming: 4 bases; junction bases outside the gene matches: 3. The CDR3 extends over 14 amino acids.